A single sample gave rise to the 20 T cell receptor beta chains below, sequenced in a study of control samples from healthy donors and cancer patients. The assay was immunoSEQ multiplex PCR, and TCRdb's table has in-frame clones only and misses some. The sample contains 50,000 to 65,000 clones, about nine tenths of which appear only once. The source material was PBMCs. The receptors originated from a woman in her fifties or sixties with colorectal cancer.

The chain uses TRBV23-1 and TRBJ2-7; the D is unclear. TRBV23-1 is recorded as an ORF, its role being uncertain. CDR3 length: 15 amino acids. V was clipped by 1 base and J by 0 bases, with 10 bases between them. The CDR3 nucleotides are TGCGCCAGCAGTCAATTGTGTATACACTCCTACGAGCAGTACTTC. Translating it yields CASSQLCIHSYEQYF.

The chain is built from TRBV18 and TRBJ2-5; no clear D. Per germline, CDR1 KGHSH and CDR2 LQKENI. The CDR3 is 14 residues long. V was pared by 2 bases and J by 0 bases, with 7 bases between. The CDR3 region has the DNA TGTGCCAGCTCACCAGCATTAAACCAAGAGACCCAGTACTTC. It is translated as CASSPALNQETQYF.

The chain joins TRBV7-9 to TRBJ1-2; D may be TRBD1 (5 bases). Germline CDR1 is SEHNR and CDR2 is FQNEAQ (reference sequence). V gave up 6 bases and J gave up 4 bases, with 12 bases separating them. The CDR3 runs 13 residues. The DNA for the CDR3 is TGTGCCAGCAGTTCGGGACGGGGCTATGGCTACACCTTC. Its translation: CASSSGRGYGYTF.

This sequence joins TRBV5-1 and TRBJ1-4; D not resolved. Germline CDR1 and CDR2: SGHRS and YFSETQ. The CDR3 consists of 14 residues. Trimming pared 4 bases from V and 5 bases from J, leaving 12 bases between. CDR3 bases: TGCGCCAGCAGCCTGGGCTGGTCCAATGAAAAACTGTTTTTT. Protein product: CASSLGWSNEKLFF.

The chain joins TRBV7-8 to TRBJ2-3; D not certain. Germline lookup yields CDR1 SGHVS and CDR2 FQNEAQ. V dropped 1 base and J dropped 6 bases, with 20 bases sitting between them. The length of the CDR3 is 17 residues. The CDR3 reads CASSLGTQFSPRDTQYF. The DNA of the CDR3 is TGTGCCAGCAGCTTAGGGACGCAATTCTCCCCCAGGGATACGCAGTATTTT.

J is TRBJ1-2 and V is TRBV18; weak D call: TRBD1 (5 bases). V shed 2 bases and J shed 10 bases, with 26 bases lying between them. Germline V gene data show CDR1 as KGHSH and CDR2 as LQKENI. There are 17 residues in the CDR3. This CDR3 is CASSPFGAESGLENYTF. DNA of the CDR3: TGTGCCAGCTCACCATTTGGGGCAGAGTCAGGCTTGGAGAACTACACCTTC.

The chain combines TRBV9 with TRBJ1-2; perhaps TRBD1 as D (5 bases). The CDR3 runs to 14 residues. Germline CDR1 SGDLS, CDR2 YYNGEE. Trimming left V 0 bases short and J 6 bases short, with 12 bases between. CDR3: CASSVEGEANGYTF. The CDR3 DNA is TGTGCCAGCAGCGTAGAAGGGGAGGCCAATGGCTACACCTTC.

The rearrangement joins TRBV5-1 to TRBJ1-2, with D possibly being TRBD1 (6 bases). The CDR3 loop spans 14 amino acids. CDR1 is SGHRS, CDR2 YFSETQ, per germline. With 4 bases removed from V and 5 bases from J, the gap between germline ends came to 15 bases. CDR3 loop: CASSPWGQGYGYTF. Here the CDR3 DNA reads TGCGCCAGCAGCCCCTGGGGCCAGGGGTATGGCTACACCTTC.

V usage is TRBV10-3 and J usage is TRBJ1-1, with 11 bases matching TRBD1. Germline loops: CDR1 ENHRY, CDR2 SYGVKD. This CDR3 is 17 amino acids long. Trimming at V came to 2 bases and at J to 11 bases, leaving 16 bases not matched to a gene. CDR3 bases: TGTGCCATCAGTGAGGGGAGTCCGGGACAGGGGGTGACCGTCGCTTTCTTT. It encodes CAISEGSPGQGVTVAFF.

This rearrangement joins TRBV19 to TRBJ1-3, with a possible D match to TRBD1 (5 bases). The V gene's germline CDR1 is LNHDA and CDR2 SQIVND (reference sequence). V was clipped by 5 bases and J by 8 bases, with 22 bases between them. CDR3 size: 16 residues. CDR3 coding DNA: TGTGCCAGTAGTGCGGGTACGGGACTAATGGGGGACACCATATATTTT. Protein product: CASSAGTGLMGDTIYF.

The rearrangement uses TRBV9 and TRBJ2-1; 7 bases agree with TRBD2. Unmatched junction bases numbered 3, after V lost 0 bases and J lost 6 bases. Per germline, CDR1 SGDLS and CDR2 YYNGEE. The CDR3 sequence is 14 residues long. The CDR3, as DNA: TGTGCCAGCAGCGTAGCTACGGGAGGCAATGAGCAGTTCTTC. It yields the protein CASSVATGGNEQFF. The complete variable domain, with remaining parts taken from reference TRBV9 and TRBJ2-1, reads DSGVTQTPKHLITATGQRVTLRCSPRSGDLSVYWYQQSLDQGLQFLIQYYNGEERAKGNILERFSAQQFPDLHSELNLSSLELGDSALYFCASSVATGGNEQFFGPGTRLTVL.

V usage is TRBV6-1 and J usage is TRBJ1-6; D not resolved. CDR1 and CDR2 (germline): MNHNS, SASEGT. The CDR3 runs 17 residues. Trimming pared 3 bases from V and 7 bases from J, leaving 19 bases between. CDR3 amino acids: CASSDSGSRPGNSPLHF. For the CDR3, the DNA is TGTGCCAGCAGTGATTCGGGAAGTCGGCCGGGAAATTCACCCCTCCACTTT.

This clone is a singleton in its sample. The rearrangement uses TRBV7-6 and TRBJ2-7, with D unresolved. Between the trimmed V and J ends, which lost 2 bases and 6 bases, there was a span of 11 bases. CDR3 length: 13 amino acids. The germline CDR1 and CDR2 sequences are SGHVS and FNYEAQ. DNA for the CDR3: TGTGCCAGCAGCTTACTAGGGAAAGGCGAGCAGTACTTC. Translated, it gives CASSLLGKGEQYF. The variable domain in full, completed from reference TRBV7-6 and TRBJ2-7, reads GAGVSQSPRYKVTKRGQDVALRCDPISGHVSLYWYRQALGQGPEFLTYFNYEAQQDKSGLPNDRFSAERPEGSISTLTIQRTEQRDSAMYRCASSLLGKGEQYFGPGTRLTVT.

The J gene is TRBJ2-2, the V gene TRBV6-1; D may be TRBD1 (5 bases). V was clipped by 4 bases and J by 4 bases, with 16 bases between them. Germline-derived CDR1 and CDR2 are MNHNS and SASEGT. This CDR3 has 16 amino acids. The DNA for the CDR3 is TGTGCCAGCAGTGTCCTTCACAGGTCGGTCACCGGGGAGCTGTTTTTT. Encoded protein: CASSVLHRSVTGELFF.

This chain links TRBV6-5 with TRBJ1-1, with a weak D call TRBD1 (5 bases). Trimming took 4 bases from V and 0 from J, leaving 15 bases between them. The germline gives CDR1 MNHEY, CDR2 SVGAGI. The CDR3 sequence is 16 residues long. The CDR3, as DNA: TGTGCCAGCAGTTCATCGGGTAGACAGATGAACACTGAAGCTTTCTTT. Translated: CASSSSGRQMNTEAFF.

The chain couples TRBV18 to TRBJ1-2; no reliable D call. The V and J ends lost 5 bases and 4 bases respectively, with 14 bases between them. The CDR3 extends over 14 amino acids. Germline V CDR1 and CDR2: KGHSH, LQKENI. This CDR3 reads CASSVGSITYGYTF. The CDR3 coding sequence is TGTGCCAGCTCAGTGGGCTCCATAACCTATGGCTACACCTTC.

The chain recombines TRBV5-1 with TRBJ1-3, with D possibly matching TRBD1 (5 bases). Germline lookup yields CDR1 SGHRS and CDR2 YFSETQ. V shed 0 bases and J shed 4 bases, with 8 bases lying between them. There are 14 residues in the CDR3. The CDR3 DNA follows: TGCGCCAGCAGCTTGGAGGGGATAGGAAACACCATATATTTT. Protein product: CASSLEGIGNTIYF.

The rearrangement uses TRBV28 and TRBJ1-2; 9 bases agree with TRBD1. Looked up from germline, CDR1 is MDHEN and CDR2 is SYDVKM. The J segment lost 7 bases and the V segment lost 5 bases, leaving 8 bases of the junction unmatched. CDR3 length equals 14 residues. The CDR3 region has the DNA TGTGCCAGCAGTACCGACAGGGGGACGGGTGGCTACACCTTC. Its translation: CASSTDRGTGGYTF.

The rearrangement uses TRBV7-9 and TRBJ2-7; the D gene is possibly TRBD1 (6 bases). V lost 1 base and J 5 bases, leaving 9 bases between the germline ends. The CDR3 is made up of 13 amino acids. From germline, CDR1 is SEHNR and CDR2 FQNEAQ (reference sequence). The CDR3 DNA follows: TGTGCCAGCAGCTTAGAACAGGGAGACGAGCAGTACTTC. It encodes CASSLEQGDEQYF.

This clone was seen a handful of times. The V and J genes are TRBV5-1 and TRBJ2-3; 10 bases agree with TRBD1. The CDR3 sequence is 14 residues long. Germline CDR1 and CDR2: SGHRS and YFSETQ. J gave up 11 bases and V 2 bases, and 8 bases lay outside the gene matches. This chain's CDR3 is CASSFDRGREGQYF. The CDR3 DNA follows: TGCGCCAGCAGCTTCGACAGGGGGCGAGAAGGGCAGTATTTT. Full variable domain (missing parts from reference TRBV5-1 and TRBJ2-3): KAGVTQTPRYLIKTRGQQVTLSCSPISGHRSVSWYQQTPGQGLQFLFEYFSETQRNKGNFPGRFSGRQFSNSRSEMNVSTLELGDSALYLCASSFDRGREGQYFGPGTRLTVL.